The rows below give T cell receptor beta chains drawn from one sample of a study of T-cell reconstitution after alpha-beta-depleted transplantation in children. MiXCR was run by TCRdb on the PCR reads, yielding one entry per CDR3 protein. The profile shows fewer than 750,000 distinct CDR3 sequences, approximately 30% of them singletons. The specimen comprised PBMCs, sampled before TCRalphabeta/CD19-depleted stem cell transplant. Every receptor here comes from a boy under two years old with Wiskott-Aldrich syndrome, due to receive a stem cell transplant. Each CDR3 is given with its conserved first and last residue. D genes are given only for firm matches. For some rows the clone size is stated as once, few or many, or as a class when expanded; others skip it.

CDR3aa: CASSPLGLAEYEQYF
CDR3nt: TGTGCCAGCAGCCCCCTCGGGCTAGCGGAGTACGAGCAGTACTTC
v_gene: TRBV6-1
d_gene: TRBD2
abundance: few
j_gene: TRBJ2-7

CDR3aa: CASSLGLSPYEQYF
CDR3nt: TGCGCCAGCAGCTTGGGACTATCCCCCTACGAGCAGTACTTC
v_gene: TRBV5-1
d_gene: NA
abundance: NA
j_gene: TRBJ2-7

CDR3aa: CASRGEGYQPQHF
CDR3nt: TGTGCCAGTAGAGGCGAGGGGTATCAGCCCCAGCATTTT
v_gene: TRBV19
d_gene: NA
abundance: NA
j_gene: TRBJ1-5

CDR3aa: CASSYGTGAGQYF
CDR3nt: TGTGCCAGCAGTTACGGGACAGGGGCAGGGCAGTACTTC
v_gene: TRBV6-6
d_gene: TRBD1
abundance: NA
j_gene: TRBJ2-7

CDR3aa: CASSVSGNTIYF
CDR3nt: TGTGCCAGCAGCGTAAGCGGAAACACCATATATTTT
v_gene: TRBV9
d_gene: NA
abundance: many
j_gene: TRBJ1-3

CDR3aa: CSAGRQGRGNQPQHF
CDR3nt: TGCAGTGCGGGTCGACAGGGTCGAGGGAATCAGCCCCAGCATTTT
v_gene: TRBV20-1
d_gene: TRBD1
abundance: few
j_gene: TRBJ1-5

CDR3aa: CSAEQGNEQFF
CDR3nt: TGCAGTGCAGAACAGGGCAATGAGCAGTTCTTC
v_gene: TRBV20-1
d_gene: NA
abundance: NA
j_gene: TRBJ2-1

CDR3aa: CASSLIATGFYAQYF
CDR3nt: TGTGCCAGCAGTTTAATCGCGACAGGGTTTTACGCGCAGTACTTC
v_gene: TRBV28
d_gene: TRBD1
abundance: NA
j_gene: TRBJ2-7

CDR3aa: CASSLDRQPNPLETQYF
CDR3nt: TGCGCCAGCAGCTTGGATAGACAGCCCAACCCATTGGAGACCCAGTACTTC
v_gene: TRBV5-1
d_gene: NA
abundance: few
j_gene: TRBJ2-5

CDR3aa: CASSEELWASGIYNEQFF
CDR3nt: TGTGCCAGCAGTGAAGAGCTGTGGGCTAGCGGGATTTACAATGAGCAGTTCTTC
v_gene: TRBV6-1
d_gene: TRBD2
abundance: few
j_gene: TRBJ2-1

CDR3aa: CASTLTPSYNEQFF
CDR3nt: TGCGCCAGCACCTTAACCCCCTCCTACAATGAGCAGTTCTTC
v_gene: TRBV5-1
d_gene: NA
abundance: NA
j_gene: TRBJ2-1

CDR3aa: CASSREINTEAFF
CDR3nt: TGTGCCAGCAGCCGGGAAATAAACACTGAAGCTTTCTTT
v_gene: TRBV7-9
d_gene: NA
abundance: few
j_gene: TRBJ1-1

CDR3aa: CAIRGLAGGNEQFF
CDR3nt: TGTGCCATCAGGGGACTAGCGGGAGGCAATGAGCAGTTCTTC
v_gene: TRBV10-3
d_gene: TRBD2
abundance: few
j_gene: TRBJ2-1

CDR3aa: CSAIWAGGFMNTEAFF
CDR3nt: TGCAGTGCCATCTGGGCAGGGGGATTCATGAACACTGAAGCTTTCTTT
v_gene: TRBV20-1
d_gene: TRBD1
abundance: NA
j_gene: TRBJ1-1

CDR3aa: CASSLRLDALINEQFF
CDR3nt: TGTGCCAGCAGTCTGCGACTAGATGCCCTTATCAATGAGCAGTTCTTC
v_gene: TRBV6-1
d_gene: NA
abundance: NA
j_gene: TRBJ2-1

CDR3aa: CASGTIARRNLFF
CDR3nt: TGTGCCAGTGGGACCATCGCCCGGCGAAATCTGTTTTTT
v_gene: TRBV19
d_gene: NA
abundance: NA
j_gene: TRBJ1-4

CDR3aa: CASSLGGDPEQFF
CDR3nt: TGTGCCAGCAGTTTGGGAGGGGACCCCGAGCAGTTCTTC
v_gene: TRBV28
d_gene: TRBD2
abundance: NA
j_gene: TRBJ2-1

CDR3aa: CSVRPGQGKDTQYF
CDR3nt: TGCAGCGTCCGACCGGGACAGGGGAAAGATACGCAGTATTTT
v_gene: TRBV29-1
d_gene: TRBD1
abundance: NA
j_gene: TRBJ2-3

CDR3aa: CATGLAVSSYEQYF
CDR3nt: TGTGCCACTGGACTAGCGGTTAGCTCCTACGAGCAGTACTTC
v_gene: TRBV28
d_gene: TRBD2
abundance: NA
j_gene: TRBJ2-7

CDR3aa: CASSLGQGNEQYF
CDR3nt: TGCGCCAGCAGCTTGGGACAGGGAAACGAGCAGTACTTC
v_gene: TRBV5-1
d_gene: TRBD1
abundance: many
j_gene: TRBJ2-7

CDR3aa: CAISDELAGVVETQYF
CDR3nt: TGTGCCATCAGTGATGAACTAGCGGGAGTAGTGGAGACCCAGTACTTC
v_gene: TRBV10-3
d_gene: TRBD2
abundance: few
j_gene: TRBJ2-5

CDR3aa: CASSLTPGRNGNTIYF
CDR3nt: TGCGCCAGCAGCTTAACACCTGGACGGAATGGAAACACCATATATTTT
v_gene: TRBV5-1
d_gene: NA
abundance: NA
j_gene: TRBJ1-3